The next 32 T cell receptor beta chains were all read from a single sample in a study of OX40 agonist ivuxolimab in advanced cancers. TCRdb's table, derived via immunoSEQ multiplex PCR, lists solely in-frame clones and lacks some. The table has about 69,000 clones, about nine tenths seen once. Specimen: CD4+ or CD8+ T cells sorted from blood, collected in a trial of the OX40 agonist ivuxolimab. The origin of the receptors is an adult with an advanced solid tumor such as melanoma, head and neck, liver or kidney cancer.

The chain has TRBV15 and TRBJ2-1; perhaps TRBD2 as D (6 bases). Trimming removed 5 bases from V and 2 bases from J, with 10 bases in between. There are 14 residues in the CDR3. CDR1 and CDR2 from the germline V gene are LNHNV and YYDKDF (reference sequence). CDR3 in DNA: TGTGCCACCAGCCCGCTAGCGACCTACAATGAGCAGTTCTTC. Its protein is CATSPLATYNEQFF.

V and J are TRBV6-1 and TRBJ2-7; D is unclear. The CDR3 contains 13 residues. Germline CDR1 and CDR2: MNHNS and SASEGT. Trimming shortened V by 6 bases and J by 5 bases, and 14 bases separated the two germline ends. The CDR3 DNA reads as TGTGCCAGCAGATCTCTTTTGGGCGACGAGCAGTACTTC. This gives the protein CASRSLLGDEQYF.

The chain couples TRBV29-1 to TRBJ1-2, with D possibly being TRBD1 (5 bases). V dropped 3 bases and J dropped 3 bases, with 11 bases sitting between them. The CDR3 is made up of 13 amino acids. Germline-derived CDR1 and CDR2 are SQVTM and ANQGSEA. For the CDR3, the DNA is TGCAGCGTTGACGGCCCACAGGACTATGGCTACACCTTC. As protein: CSVDGPQDYGYTF.

This chain links TRBV11-2 with TRBJ2-1; D gene uncertain. The CDR3 covers 11 residues. With 5 bases removed from V and 9 bases from J, the gap between germline ends came to 8 bases. Germline V gene lookup returns CDR1 SGHAT and CDR2 FQNNGV. The CDR3 loop reads CASSEWSEQFF. The CDR3 DNA sequence: TGTGCCAGCAGCGAGTGGAGTGAGCAGTTCTTC.

Comment on this clone: Other nucleotide sequences from this sample produce the same CDR3. J is TRBJ2-7 and V is TRBV21-1. TRBV21-1 is a listed pseudogene. The CDR3 length is 12 residues. CDR3 amino acids: CALYRAAQEQYF. The CDR3 DNA is TGTGCCCTCTACCGGGCCGCCCAGGAGCAGTACTTC.

The V and J genes are TRBV7-2 and TRBJ2-7; D tentatively reads TRBD1 or TRBD2 (5 bases each). This CDR3 has 15 residues. V lost 1 base and J 5 bases, leaving 15 bases between the germline ends. The germline V gene has CDR1 SGHTA and CDR2 FQGNSA. In DNA form, the CDR3 reads TGTGCCAGCAGCTTAGGGGCCAACGGGGCACACGAGCAGTACTTC. Its protein product is CASSLGANGAHEQYF.

The rearrangement links TRBV25-1 to TRBJ2-2; 10 positions agree with TRBD1. This CDR3 contains 14 residues. Looked up from germline, CDR1 is MGHDK and CDR2 is SYGVNS. With V trimmed by 8 bases and J by 6 bases, 6 bases remained unmatched. Here the CDR3 reads CASFGTGDPGELFF. DNA of the CDR3: TGTGCCAGCTTCGGGACAGGGGACCCCGGGGAGCTGTTTTTT. The variable domain in full, completed from reference TRBV25-1 and TRBJ2-2, reads EADIYQTPRYLVIGTGKKITLECSQTMGHDKMYWYQQDPGMELHLIHYSYGVNSTEKGDLSSESTVSRIRTEHFPLTLESARPSHTSQYLCASFGTGDPGELFFGEGSRLTVL.

The chain couples TRBV19 to TRBJ2-5; 8 bases fit TRBD2. The junction had 10 bases not matched to a gene; V was cut back by 8 bases and J by 2 bases. Germline V gives CDR1 LNHDA, CDR2 SQIVND (reference sequence). The CDR3 covers 15 residues. DNA for the CDR3: TGTGCCAGTCGCTTAGCGGGAAGGGGGCAAGAGACCCAGTACTTC. Its protein is CASRLAGRGQETQYF.

The genes are TRBV2 and TRBJ1-2, with TRBD1 matching over 8 bases. V dropped 1 base and J dropped 0; count of bases not matched to a gene: 1. The CDR3 has 15 amino acids. Germline-derived CDR1 and CDR2 are SNHLY and FYNNEI. CDR3 DNA sequence: TGTGCCAGCAGTGAAGGGACAGGGACTAACTATGGCTACACCTTC. Its protein is CASSEGTGTNYGYTF.

The V gene is TRBV2, the J gene TRBJ1-5; D call uncertain. This CDR3 has 14 amino acids. Per the germline V gene, CDR1 is SNHLY and CDR2 is FYNNEI. The germline V and J ends were trimmed by 6 bases and 0 bases, with 9 bases remaining between them. The CDR3 here is CASRVAYSNQPQHF. The CDR3 DNA sequence: TGTGCCAGCAGGGTAGCATATAGCAATCAGCCCCAGCATTTT.

This rearrangement joins TRBV27 to TRBJ2-1, with 7 bases that match TRBD2. Germline values: CDR1 MNHEY, CDR2 SMNVEV (reference sequence). This CDR3 has 14 residues. Germline trimming cut 5 bases from V and 0 bases from J; bases unmatched to any gene: 1. The CDR3 nucleotides read TGTGCCAGCAGTAGCGGGGTCTCCTACAATGAGCAGTTCTTC. It is translated as CASSSGVSYNEQFF.

The chain combines TRBV7-9 with TRBJ2-7, with a possible D match to TRBD1 (6 bases). Germline-derived CDR1 and CDR2 are SEHNR and FQNEAQ (reference sequence). Trimming cost V 5 bases and J 0 bases, with 14 bases left between them. This CDR3 comprises 15 residues. CDR3 sequence (DNA): TGTGCCAGCAGCCGGGTGGGACACAGCTCCTACGAGCAGTACTTC. This encodes CASSRVGHSSYEQYF.

The gene calls are TRBV6-1 and TRBJ2-1; D is undetermined. Deletions cut 3 bases from V and 4 bases from J, with 16 bases between. CDR3 length: 16 amino acids. The V gene's germline CDR1 is MNHNS and CDR2 SASEGT. The CDR3 is CASSDVLNPPYNEQFF. The CDR3 region has the DNA TGTGCCAGCAGTGATGTTTTGAACCCCCCATACAATGAGCAGTTCTTC.

The chain links TRBV27 to TRBJ1-5, with D tentatively TRBD1 (6 bases). There are 16 residues in the CDR3. Per the germline V gene, CDR1 is MNHEY and CDR2 is SMNVEV (reference sequence). Deletions cut 2 bases from V and 1 base from J, with 12 bases between. CDR3 nucleotides: TGTGCCAGCAGTTTAAAGGGGGGCTGGAGCAATCAGCCCCAGCATTTT. It is translated as CASSLKGGWSNQPQHF.

The chain combines TRBV11-1 with TRBJ2-1; tentatively, D is TRBD1 or TRBD2 (5 bases each). This CDR3 contains 16 residues. Trimming shortened V by 4 bases and J by 2 bases, and 15 bases separated the two germline ends. Germline V gene data show CDR1 as SGHAT and CDR2 as FQDESV (reference sequence). The CDR3 sequence: CASSSPGTAAYNEQFF. The CDR3 DNA reads TGTGCCAGCAGCTCACCCGGGACGGCCGCCTACAATGAGCAGTTCTTC.

V is TRBV5-5 and J is TRBJ2-1; D is uncertain. V lost 2 bases and J 7 bases, leaving 13 bases between the germline ends. Germline V lookup: CDR1 SGHKS, CDR2 YYEKEE (reference sequence). This CDR3 contains 14 residues. CDR3 region: CASSFTRIGNEQFF. For the CDR3, the DNA is TGTGCCAGCAGCTTCACACGGATTGGGAATGAGCAGTTCTTC.

The chain combines TRBV5-8 with TRBJ1-5; 8 bases are a match to TRBD1. From germline, CDR1 is SGHTS and CDR2 YDEGEE. Trimming at V came to 0 bases and at J to 7 bases, leaving 6 bases not matched to a gene. The CDR3 length is 15 residues. CDR3 sequence (DNA): TGTGCCAGCAGCTTGGGGGGACAGGTTTACCAGCCCCAGCATTTT. Translation: CASSLGGQVYQPQHF.

V and J are TRBV11-1 and TRBJ2-1; 7 bases fit TRBD2. Germline V gene data show CDR1 as SGHAT and CDR2 as FQDESV (reference sequence). V gave up 1 base and J gave up 4 bases; unmatched junction bases: 4. The CDR3 is made up of 15 amino acids. The CDR3 coding sequence is TGTGCCAGCAGCTTAGGCCTAGCGGCTTACAATGAGCAGTTCTTC. Its translation: CASSLGLAAYNEQFF.

The genes are TRBV9 and TRBJ2-2; TRBD1 aligns across 10 bases. V shed 3 bases and J 4 bases; nucleotides not matched to a gene: 3. From germline, CDR1 is SGDLS and CDR2 YYNGEE. CDR3 length equals 15 residues. CDR3 loop: CASSARDRGTGELFF. CDR3 bases: TGTGCCAGCAGCGCTCGGGACAGGGGCACCGGGGAGCTGTTTTTT. Drawing the rest from reference TRBV9 and TRBJ2-2, the complete variable domain is DSGVTQTPKHLITATGQRVTLRCSPRSGDLSVYWYQQSLDQGLQFLIQYYNGEERAKGNILERFSAQQFPDLHSELNLSSLELGDSALYFCASSARDRGTGELFFGEGSRLTVL.

The chain combines TRBV29-1 with TRBJ2-6; D perhaps matches TRBD2 (5 bases). V lost 6 bases and J lost 4, with 16 bases in between. The CDR3 runs to 15 residues. Germline assignment: CDR1 SQVTM and CDR2 ANQGSEA. The CDR3 protein is CSVNIMGRGANVLTF. The CDR3 region has the DNA TGCAGCGTCAACATCATGGGGAGAGGGGCCAACGTCCTGACTTTC.

V is TRBV19 and J is TRBJ2-6, with D unresolved. V lost 3 bases and J lost 1, with 7 bases in between. Per the germline V gene, CDR1 is LNHDA and CDR2 is SQIVND (reference sequence). The CDR3 length is 15 residues. In DNA form, the CDR3 reads TGTGCCAGTAGTATCTCTTTTTCTGGGGCCAACGTCCTGACTTTC. It yields the protein CASSISFSGANVLTF.

CDR3 in DNA: TGTGCCAGTAGTGAACAGGTCAGCACCGGGGAGCTGTTTTTT. It encodes CASSEQVSTGELFF. This chain connects TRBV19 to TRBJ2-2; maybe TRBD1 (5 bases). V was clipped by 5 bases and J by 4 bases, with 11 bases between them. The V gene's germline CDR1 is LNHDA and CDR2 SQIVND (reference sequence). CDR3 length: 14 amino acids.

The table lists this clone with a count of one. The J gene is TRBJ2-7, the V gene TRBV6-5; 10 nucleotides agree with TRBD2. This CDR3 has 14 amino acids. Germline-derived CDR1 and CDR2 are MNHEY and SVGAGI. J lost 3 bases, V lost 6 bases, and 5 bases had no gene match. CDR3 sequence: CASSDSGGIYEQYF. The CDR3 nucleotides are TGTGCCAGCAGCGATAGCGGGGGGATCTACGAGCAGTACTTC.

The rearrangement uses TRBV19 and TRBJ2-1; tentative D call: TRBD1 (6 bases). V was cut by 3 bases and J by 2 bases, with 14 bases left in between. This CDR3 is 16 amino acids long. The germline CDR1 and CDR2 sequences are LNHDA and SQIVND (reference sequence). As DNA, the CDR3 is TGTGCCAGTAGTATCCCCCTAGGACAGACCTACAATGAGCAGTTCTTC. Amino acids: CASSIPLGQTYNEQFF.

The V gene is TRBV27, the J gene TRBJ1-5; the D is unclear. This CDR3 comprises 16 residues. Germline V gene data show CDR1 as MNHEY and CDR2 as SMNVEV (reference sequence). V was shortened by 5 bases and J by 0 bases, with 14 bases between the two germline ends. The CDR3 DNA reads TGTGCCAGCAGTCCCATGGGGATTTCTAGCAATCAGCCCCAGCATTTT. Its translation is CASSPMGISSNQPQHF.

CDR3 loop: CASSLFGPFRDTEAFF. In DNA, the CDR3 is TGTGCCAGCAGTTTATTTGGCCCCTTTAGGGACACTGAAGCTTTCTTT. This chain uses TRBV27 with TRBJ1-1; no definite D call. Trimming took 1 base from V and 3 from J, leaving 15 bases between them. The length of the CDR3 is 16 residues. The germline V gene encodes CDR1 MNHEY and CDR2 SMNVEV (reference sequence).

The chain carries TRBV16 and TRBJ1-5; D uncertain. Germline V gene lookup returns CDR1 KGHSY and CDR2 FQNENV. Trimming took 0 bases from V and 3 from J, leaving 12 bases between them. The CDR3 is 16 residues long. The CDR3 reads CASSQSAAGSNQPQHF. CDR3 coding DNA: TGTGCCAGCAGCCAATCGGCGGCCGGGTCCAATCAGCCCCAGCATTTT.

The rearrangement uses TRBV15 and TRBJ1-5, with unresolved D. The ends were cut back, 0 bases at V and 2 bases at J, with 14 bases in the middle. The CDR3 totals 17 residues. Germline V CDR1 and CDR2: LNHNV, YYDKDF (reference sequence). CDR3 amino acids: CATSRDRNTVGNQPQHF. CDR3 coding DNA: TGTGCCACCAGCAGAGATAGGAACACCGTCGGCAATCAGCCCCAGCATTTT. The variable domain in full, with the rest retrieved from reference TRBV15 and TRBJ1-5, is DAMVIQNPRYQVTQFGKPVTLSCSQTLNHNVMYWYQQKSSQAPKLLFHYYDKDFNNEADTPDNFQSRRPNTSFCFLDIRSPGLGDTAMYLCATSRDRNTVGNQPQHFGDGTRLSIL.

V is TRBV6-1 and J is TRBJ2-4; 7 bases line up with TRBD1. J lost 14 bases, V lost 2 bases, and 3 bases had no gene match. The germline CDR1 and CDR2 sequences are MNHNS and SASEGT. This CDR3 has 11 residues. Here the CDR3 reads CASSEHRGEYF. The DNA for the CDR3 is TGTGCCAGCAGTGAACACAGGGGCGAGTACTTC.

V is TRBV4-2 and J is TRBJ2-5, with 9 bases fitting TRBD2. Germline CDR1 and CDR2: LGHNA and YNFKEQ. This CDR3 has 18 amino acids. Unmatched junction bases numbered 9, after V lost 1 base and J lost 0 bases. The CDR3 DNA is TGTGCCAGCAGCCAAGGAGCGGGAGGCGGGAGGTACCAAGAGACCCAGTACTTC. Translation: CASSQGAGGGRYQETQYF.

This sequence joins TRBV15 and TRBJ2-3; unclear D gene. V was trimmed by 3 bases and J by 4 bases, leaving 5 bases between them. The CDR3 consists of 12 residues. In germline, CDR1 is LNHNV, CDR2 YYDKDF (reference sequence). CDR3 nucleotide sequence: TGTGCCACCAGCAGCTTATCAGATACGCAGTATTTT. Its protein product is CATSSLSDTQYF.

This clone is medium-sized (0.01 to 0.1%). The V gene is TRBV6-4, the J gene TRBJ2-2; the match to TRBD2 covers 8 bases. The germline gives CDR1 MRHNA, CDR2 SNTAGT. V lost 7 bases to trimming and J lost 6 bases; unmatched junction nucleotides: 4. The CDR3 sequence is 13 residues long. This chain's CDR3 is CASTAGESGELFF. CDR3 coding DNA: TGTGCCAGCACAGCGGGAGAGTCCGGGGAGCTGTTTTTT.